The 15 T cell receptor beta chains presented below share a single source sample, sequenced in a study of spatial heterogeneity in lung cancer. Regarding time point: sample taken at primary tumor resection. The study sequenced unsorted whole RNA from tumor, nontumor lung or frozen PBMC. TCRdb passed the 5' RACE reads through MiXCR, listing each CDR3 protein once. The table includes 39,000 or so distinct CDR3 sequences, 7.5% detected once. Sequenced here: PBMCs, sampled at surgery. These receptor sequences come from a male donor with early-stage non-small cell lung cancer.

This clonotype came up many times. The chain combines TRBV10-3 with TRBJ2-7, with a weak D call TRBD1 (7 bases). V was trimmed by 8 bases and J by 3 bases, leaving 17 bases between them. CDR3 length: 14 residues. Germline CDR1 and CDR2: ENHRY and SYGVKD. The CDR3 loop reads CAIAQGGQLYEQYV. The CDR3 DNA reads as TGTGCCATCGCCCAGGGGGGACAGCTCTACGAGCAGTACGTC.

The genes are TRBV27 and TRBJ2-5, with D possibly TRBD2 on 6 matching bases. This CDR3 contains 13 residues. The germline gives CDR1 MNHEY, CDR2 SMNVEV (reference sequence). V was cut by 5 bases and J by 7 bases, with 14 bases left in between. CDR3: CASSMTSLGTQYF. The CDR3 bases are TGTGCCAGCAGTATGACTAGTCTGGGGACCCAGTACTTC.

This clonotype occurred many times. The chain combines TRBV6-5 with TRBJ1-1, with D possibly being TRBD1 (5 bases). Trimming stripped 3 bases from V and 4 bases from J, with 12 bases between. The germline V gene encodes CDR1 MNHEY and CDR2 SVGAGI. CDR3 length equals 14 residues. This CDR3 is CASSYSKRGTEAFF. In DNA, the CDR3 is TGTGCCAGCAGTTATTCCAAGAGGGGCACTGAAGCTTTCTTT.

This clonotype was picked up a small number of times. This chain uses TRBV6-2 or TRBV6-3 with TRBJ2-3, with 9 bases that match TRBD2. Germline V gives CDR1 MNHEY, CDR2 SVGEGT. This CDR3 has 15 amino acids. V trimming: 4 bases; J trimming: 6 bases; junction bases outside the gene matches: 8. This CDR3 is CASSLIAGGPDTQYF. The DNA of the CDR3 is TGTGCCAGCAGTTTGATCGCGGGGGGGCCTGATACGCAGTATTTT.

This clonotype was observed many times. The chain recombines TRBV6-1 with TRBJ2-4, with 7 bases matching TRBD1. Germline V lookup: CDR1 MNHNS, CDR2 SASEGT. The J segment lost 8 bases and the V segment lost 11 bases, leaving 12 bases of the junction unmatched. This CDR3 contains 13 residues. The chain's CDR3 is CAVGRGQAHIQYF. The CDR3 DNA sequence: TGTGCCGTCGGAAGGGGGCAGGCTCACATTCAGTACTTC.

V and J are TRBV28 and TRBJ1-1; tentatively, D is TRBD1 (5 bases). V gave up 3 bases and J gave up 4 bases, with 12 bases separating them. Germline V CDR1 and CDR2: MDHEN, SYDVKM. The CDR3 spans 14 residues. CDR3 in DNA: TGTGCCAGCAGTTTCGGGGGAAAAGTCACTGAAGCTTTCTTT. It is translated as CASSFGGKVTEAFF.

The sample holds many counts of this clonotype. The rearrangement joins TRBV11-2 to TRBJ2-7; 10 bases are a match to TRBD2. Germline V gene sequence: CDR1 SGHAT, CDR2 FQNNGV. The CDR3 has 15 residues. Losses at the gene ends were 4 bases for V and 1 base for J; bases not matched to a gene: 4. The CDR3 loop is CASSSTSGVSYEQYF. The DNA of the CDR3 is TGTGCCAGCAGCTCCACTAGCGGGGTTTCCTACGAGCAGTACTTC.

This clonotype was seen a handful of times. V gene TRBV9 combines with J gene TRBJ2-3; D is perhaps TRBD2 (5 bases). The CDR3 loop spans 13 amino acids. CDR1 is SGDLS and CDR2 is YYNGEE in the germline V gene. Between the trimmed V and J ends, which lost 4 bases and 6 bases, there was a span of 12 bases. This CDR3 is CASSSTPGDTQYF. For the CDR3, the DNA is TGTGCCAGCAGCTCAACGCCGGGGGATACGCAGTATTTT.

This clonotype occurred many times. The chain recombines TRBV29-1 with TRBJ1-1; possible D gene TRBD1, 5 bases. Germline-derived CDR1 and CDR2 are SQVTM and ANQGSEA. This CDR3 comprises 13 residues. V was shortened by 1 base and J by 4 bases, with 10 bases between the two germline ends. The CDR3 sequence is CSVEGQGTTEAFF. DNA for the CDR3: TGCAGCGTTGAAGGGCAGGGAACCACTGAAGCTTTCTTT.

The CDR3 here is CASSLTRGGLNEQFF. The DNA for the CDR3 is TGTGCCAGTAGTCTCACTAGAGGGGGGTTGAATGAGCAGTTCTTC. The chain joins TRBV19 to TRBJ2-1, with D perhaps being TRBD1 or TRBD2 (6 bases each). The CDR3 extends over 15 amino acids. CDR1 is LNHDA and CDR2 is SQIVND in the germline V gene (reference sequence). V gave up 5 bases and J gave up 7 bases, with 18 bases separating them.

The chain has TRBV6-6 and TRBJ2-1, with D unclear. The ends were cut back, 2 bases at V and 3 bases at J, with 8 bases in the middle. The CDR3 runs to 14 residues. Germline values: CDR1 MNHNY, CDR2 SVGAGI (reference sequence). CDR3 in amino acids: CASSYPGLYNEQFF. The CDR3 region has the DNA TGTGCCAGCAGTTACCCTGGCCTCTACAATGAGCAGTTCTTC.

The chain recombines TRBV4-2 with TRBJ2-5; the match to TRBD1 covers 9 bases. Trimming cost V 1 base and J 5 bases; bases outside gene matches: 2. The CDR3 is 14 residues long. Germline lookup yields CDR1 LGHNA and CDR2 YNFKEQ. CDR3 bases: TGTGCCAGCAGCCAAGGGGACAGGGCCGAGACCCAGTACTTC. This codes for CASSQGDRAETQYF.

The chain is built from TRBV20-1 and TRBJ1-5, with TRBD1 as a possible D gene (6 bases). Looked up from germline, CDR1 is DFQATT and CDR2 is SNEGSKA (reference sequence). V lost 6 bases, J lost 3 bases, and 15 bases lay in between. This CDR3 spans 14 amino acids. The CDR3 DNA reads TGCAGTGCCGCCACAGGGTTTGACAATCAGCCCCAGCATTTT. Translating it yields CSAATGFDNQPQHF.

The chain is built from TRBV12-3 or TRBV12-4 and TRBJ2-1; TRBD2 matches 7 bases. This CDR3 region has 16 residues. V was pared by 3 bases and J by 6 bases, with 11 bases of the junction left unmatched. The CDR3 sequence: CASSFYGGSSVNEQFF. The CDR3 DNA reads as TGTGCCAGCAGTTTTTACGGCGGGAGTTCAGTCAATGAGCAGTTCTTC.

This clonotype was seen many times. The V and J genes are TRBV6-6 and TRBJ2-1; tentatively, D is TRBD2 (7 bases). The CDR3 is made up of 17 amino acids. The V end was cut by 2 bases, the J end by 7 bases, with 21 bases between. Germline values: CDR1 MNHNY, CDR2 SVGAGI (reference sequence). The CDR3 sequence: CASSYRLRRGGGNEQFF. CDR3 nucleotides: TGTGCCAGCAGTTACCGCCTTCGGCGGGGAGGGGGGAATGAGCAGTTCTTC.